Following are 23 T cell receptor beta chains from one sample sequenced in a study of spatial heterogeneity in lung cancer. One entry per CDR3 protein, called by TCRdb with MiXCR from the 5' RACE reads. The sample includes about 86,000 distinct CDR3 sequences, 10% to 15% of them seen just once. Sample time point: sample taken at primary tumor resection. The input material, whole RNA from tumor, nontumor lung or frozen PBMC, was sequenced unsorted. Sample: PBMCs, taken at surgery. These receptors were obtained from a male donor with early-stage non-small cell lung cancer.

The chain couples TRBV7-3 to TRBJ2-2; 12 positions agree with TRBD2. V shed 5 bases and J 6 bases; nucleotides not matched to a gene: 16. This CDR3 is built from 19 residues. Germline V CDR1 and CDR2: SGHTA, FQGTGA. DNA for the CDR3: TGTGCCAGCAGCCTACGCCCCCCTCTAGCGGGAGGGGGGGCCGGGGAGCTGTTTTTT. It codes for CASSLRPPLAGGGAGELFF.

This clonotype was detected only a few times. V usage is TRBV6-1 and J usage is TRBJ2-6, with D possibly being TRBD1 or TRBD2 (5 bases each). CDR1 and CDR2 from the germline V gene are MNHNS and SASEGT. Deletions cut 6 bases from V and 2 bases from J, with 17 bases between. The CDR3 is made up of 17 amino acids. CDR3 nucleotides: TGTGCCAGCAGCTTACAGGAGGTACGCGCTGGGGCCAACGTCCTGACTTTC. This sequence encodes CASSLQEVRAGANVLTF.

This clonotype was observed a few times. V usage is TRBV25-1 and J usage is TRBJ1-2; no definite D call. V lost 3 bases, J lost 0 bases, and 2 bases lay in between. The V gene's germline CDR1 is MGHDK and CDR2 SYGVNS. This CDR3 is built from 12 residues. The CDR3 here is CASSDANYGYTF. The CDR3, as DNA: TGTGCCAGCAGTGATGCTAACTATGGCTACACCTTC.

This clonotype turned up a few times. This rearrangement joins TRBV5-5 to TRBJ1-1; D remains unclear. CDR1 and CDR2 from the germline V gene are SGHKS and YYEKEE (reference sequence). This CDR3 region has 13 residues. The V end lost 2 bases, the J end lost 1 base, and 6 bases lay between the germline ends. The CDR3 protein is CASSFVTNTEAFF. The CDR3 coding sequence is TGTGCCAGCAGCTTCGTAACGAACACTGAAGCTTTCTTT.

V and J are TRBV5-1 and TRBJ2-3; TRBD2 might be the D (5 bases). In germline, CDR1 is SGHRS, CDR2 YFSETQ. The V gene lost 0 bases and the J gene lost 1 base, with 12 bases spanning the gap. The CDR3 sequence is 16 residues long. The chain's CDR3 is CASSLDGEPGTDTQYF. DNA of the CDR3: TGCGCCAGCAGCTTGGACGGGGAGCCAGGCACAGATACGCAGTATTTT.

This clonotype was counted only a few times. V is TRBV18 and J is TRBJ2-1, with D perhaps assigned TRBD1 or TRBD2 (6 bases each). The CDR3 runs to 15 residues. Germline CDR1 reads KGHSH; CDR2 reads LQKENI. V was cut by 5 bases and J by 5 bases, with 16 bases left in between. The CDR3 nucleotides are TGTGCCAGCTCATCCCTAGGGGGGAAGGACAATGAGCAGTTCTTC. It yields the protein CASSSLGGKDNEQFF.

This clonotype was recorded many times. The genes are TRBV5-1 and TRBJ1-4; D remains ambiguous. Trimming left V 2 bases short and J 3 bases short, with 8 bases between. Germline values: CDR1 SGHRS, CDR2 YFSETQ. CDR3 length equals 14 residues. Here the CDR3 DNA reads TGCGCCAGCAGCTTCGTAGGAGCTAATGAAAAACTGTTTTTT. Protein sequence: CASSFVGANEKLFF. The complete variable domain, with remaining parts taken from reference TRBV5-1 and TRBJ1-4, reads KAGVTQTPRYLIKTRGQQVTLSCSPISGHRSVSWYQQTPGQGLQFLFEYFSETQRNKGNFPGRFSGRQFSNSRSEMNVSTLELGDSALYLCASSFVGANEKLFFGSGTQLSVL.

This clonotype occurred many times. This chain links TRBV29-1 with TRBJ1-2; D remains ambiguous. The germline V gene encodes CDR1 SQVTM and CDR2 ANQGSEA. Deletions cut 3 bases from V and 4 bases from J, with 9 bases between. The CDR3 is 12 amino acids. The CDR3 loop reads CSVDHGGYGYTF. The CDR3 DNA sequence: TGCAGCGTTGACCACGGAGGCTATGGCTACACCTTC.

Notes on this clonotype: Just one base apart from a much larger clone, this may be a read error. The chain uses TRBV29-1 and TRBJ1-3; 10 bases fit TRBD1. Per germline, CDR1 SQVTM and CDR2 ANQGSEA. J was trimmed by 3 bases and V by 1 base; bases with no gene match: 12. The CDR3 is 18 residues long. For the CDR3, the DNA is TGCAGCGTTGAAGGGAGTGGGACAGGGGACGAAATTGGAAACACCATATATTTT. Its translation is CSVEGSGTGDEIGNTIYF.

This clonotype was counted a few times. This chain uses TRBV10-2 with TRBJ2-2; 13 nucleotides match TRBD2. The trim removed 2 bases at V and 7 bases at J, leaving 7 bases unmatched. CDR3 length equals 17 residues. Germline V gene lookup returns CDR1 WSHSY and CDR2 SAAADI. This chain's CDR3 is CASSETGLAGVHGELFF. In DNA form, the CDR3 reads TGCGCCAGCAGTGAGACTGGACTAGCGGGGGTGCACGGGGAGCTGTTTTTT.

This clonotype was seen a few times. DNA for the CDR3: TGTGCCAGCAGTTACTCGGCCGGGCAGGCCTATGGCTACACCTTC. Protein product: CASSYSAGQAYGYTF. V and J are TRBV6-6 and TRBJ1-2; D is ambiguous. In germline, CDR1 is MNHNY, CDR2 SVGAGI (reference sequence). The CDR3 runs 15 residues. Trimming left V 0 bases short and J 4 bases short, with 12 bases between.

The chain links TRBV2 to TRBJ2-5; 10 bases line up with TRBD2. The CDR3 is 19 amino acids. The germline V gene encodes CDR1 SNHLY and CDR2 FYNNEI. The ends lost 2 bases at V and 2 bases at J; junction bases unmatched: 14. Written as DNA, the CDR3 is TGTGCCAGCAGTGAAATCTTGTCTAGCGGGAGCGGGGGTCAAGAGACCCAGTACTTC. Translating gives CASSEILSSGSGGQETQYF.

This clonotype was counted only a few times. The V gene is TRBV5-1, the J gene TRBJ2-3; D unclear. Germline V gene lookup returns CDR1 SGHRS and CDR2 YFSETQ. This CDR3 is 14 amino acids long. Trimming removed 2 bases from V and 2 bases from J, with 9 bases in between. The CDR3 DNA is TGCGCCAGCAGCTTCGCCGCGGACACAGATACGCAGTATTTT. Translated: CASSFAADTDTQYF.

The chain's CDR3 is CASSPGQEESPLHF. CDR3 sequence (DNA): TGTGCCAGCAGTCCGGGACAGGAGGAGTCACCCCTCCACTTT. The chain joins TRBV6-4 to TRBJ1-6, with 8 bases matching TRBD1. Per germline, CDR1 MRHNA and CDR2 SNTAGT. Trimming took 5 bases from V and 10 from J; bases not matched to a gene: 7. The CDR3 is 14 residues long.

In this sample, this clonotype turned up many times. The chain has TRBV5-1 and TRBJ2-7, with no clear D. Germline lookup yields CDR1 SGHRS and CDR2 YFSETQ. This CDR3 is 13 amino acids long. The ends were cut back, 0 bases at V and 7 bases at J, with 11 bases in the middle. CDR3 loop: CASSLAPPLEQYF. The CDR3 region has the DNA TGCGCCAGCAGCTTGGCCCCACCTCTGGAGCAGTACTTC.

The V gene is TRBV2, the J gene TRBJ2-2; 11 nucleotides agree with TRBD1. Germline V CDR1 and CDR2: SNHLY, FYNNEI. The CDR3 consists of 22 residues. Germline trimming cut 4 bases from V and 4 bases from J; bases unmatched to any gene: 23. CDR3 protein: CASSVLGTGGVGAAEGTGELFF. CDR3 in DNA: TGTGCCAGCAGTGTCCTAGGGACAGGGGGTGTTGGTGCTGCCGAGGGCACCGGGGAGCTGTTTTTT.

The chain uses TRBV29-1 and TRBJ2-2, with no clear D. The CDR3 covers 12 residues. Deletions cut 6 bases from V and 2 bases from J, with 7 bases between. Per germline, CDR1 SQVTM and CDR2 ANQGSEA. This CDR3 reads CSVLPNTGELFF. Written as DNA, the CDR3 is TGCAGCGTCCTACCTAACACCGGGGAGCTGTTTTTT.

This clonotype has more than one count but fewer than ten. The V gene is TRBV19, the J gene TRBJ1-4; possible D gene TRBD1, 5 bases. CDR1 is LNHDA and CDR2 is SQIVND in the germline V gene (reference sequence). This CDR3 contains 14 residues. The V end lost 5 bases, the J end lost 4 bases, and 11 bases lay between the germline ends. The CDR3 sequence: CASSVGTYNEKLFF. CDR3 nucleotides: TGTGCCAGTAGTGTGGGGACCTATAATGAAAAACTGTTTTTT.

This clonotype was seen a handful of times. The chain carries TRBV5-1 and TRBJ2-1, with unresolved D. The CDR3 is made up of 14 amino acids. V was pared by 0 bases and J by 10 bases, with 14 bases between. CDR1 is SGHRS and CDR2 is YFSETQ in the germline V gene. The CDR3 DNA sequence: TGCGCCAGCAGCTTGGATCAAGTTGTGGGAGAGCAGTTCTTC. Translated, it gives CASSLDQVVGEQFF.

This clonotype was observed a few times. The V call is TRBV5-1, the J call TRBJ1-1, with a tentative D call TRBD1 (6 bases). This CDR3 comprises 16 residues. V gave up 4 bases and J gave up 5 bases, with 21 bases separating them. Germline loops: CDR1 SGHRS, CDR2 YFSETQ. This CDR3 reads CASSPKDTGGRTEAFF. The CDR3 DNA follows: TGCGCCAGCAGCCCCAAAGACACGGGGGGCCGGACTGAAGCTTTCTTT.

The chain carries TRBV3-1 and TRBJ1-1, with D possibly matching TRBD1 (5 bases). V gave up 7 bases and J gave up 1 base, with 13 bases separating them. The CDR3 totals 14 residues. Germline loops: CDR1 LGHDT, CDR2 YNNKEL (reference sequence). CDR3 nucleotide sequence: TGTGCCAGCATGCCCCGGGGCGGGAACACTGAAGCTTTCTTT. Protein product: CASMPRGGNTEAFF.

This clonotype was seen more than once but under ten times. V gene TRBV12-3 or TRBV12-4 combines with J gene TRBJ1-1; TRBD1 matches 10 bases. Germline trimming cut 4 bases from V and 1 base from J; bases unmatched to any gene: 0. The CDR3 runs 14 residues. The CDR3 DNA is TGTGCCAGCAGTTGGGACAGGGGGAACACTGAAGCTTTCTTT. Translated: CASSWDRGNTEAFF.

This clonotype was observed many times. The chain couples TRBV3-1 to TRBJ1-5; the D is unclear. There are 13 residues in the CDR3. The germline V gene encodes CDR1 LGHDT and CDR2 YNNKEL (reference sequence). Trimming removed 1 base from V and 2 bases from J, with 3 bases in between. This chain's CDR3 is CASSQGGNQPQHF. The DNA of the CDR3 is TGTGCCAGCAGCCAAGGGGGCAATCAGCCCCAGCATTTT.